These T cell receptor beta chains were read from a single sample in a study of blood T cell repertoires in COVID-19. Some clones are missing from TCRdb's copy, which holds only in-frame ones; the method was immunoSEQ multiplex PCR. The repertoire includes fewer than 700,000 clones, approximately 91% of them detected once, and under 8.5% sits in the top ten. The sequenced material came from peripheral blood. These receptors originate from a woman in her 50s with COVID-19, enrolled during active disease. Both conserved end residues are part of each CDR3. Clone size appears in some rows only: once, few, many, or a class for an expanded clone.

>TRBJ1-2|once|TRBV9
CASSAAKKGWDGYTF
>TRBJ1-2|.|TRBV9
CASSVSRDRDEGYTF
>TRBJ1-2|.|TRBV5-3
CARSLAGAMMDYGYTF
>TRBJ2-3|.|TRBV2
CASSYARLYTQYF
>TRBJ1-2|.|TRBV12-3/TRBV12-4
CASTPYRRGGYTF
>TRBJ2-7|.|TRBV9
CASSERDGEFYEQYF
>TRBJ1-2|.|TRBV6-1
CASSEAEWTGYGYTF
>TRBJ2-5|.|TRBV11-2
CASSLLSGRGETQYF
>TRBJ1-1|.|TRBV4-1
CASSQDRNRGNTEAFF
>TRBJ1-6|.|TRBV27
CASSLEGQGSSPLHF
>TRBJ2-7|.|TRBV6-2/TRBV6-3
CASSYPAYEQYF
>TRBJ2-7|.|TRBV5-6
CASSLAQVISYEQYF
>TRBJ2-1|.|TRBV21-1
CASSKSLRQVYNEQFF
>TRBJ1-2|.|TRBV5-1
CASSLDGTPASYTF
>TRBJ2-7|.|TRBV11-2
CASSFSGTASYEQYF
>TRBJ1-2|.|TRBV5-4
CASSSYRANYGYTF
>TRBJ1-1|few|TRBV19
CASKQGFTEAFF
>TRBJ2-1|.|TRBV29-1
CSVEDLSGNNEQFF
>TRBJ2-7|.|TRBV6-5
CASSYSIGSYEQYF
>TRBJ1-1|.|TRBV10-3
CAISGGQGRAFF
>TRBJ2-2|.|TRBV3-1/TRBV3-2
CASSPRDRGTGELFF
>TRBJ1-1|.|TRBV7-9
CASSSREQGGYTEAFF
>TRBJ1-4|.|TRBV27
CASSWDRGRKLFF
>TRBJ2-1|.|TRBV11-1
CASSDSRGGVSNEQFF
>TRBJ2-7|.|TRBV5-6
CASSPYGTREQYF
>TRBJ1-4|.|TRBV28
CASSSVTGMGEKLFF
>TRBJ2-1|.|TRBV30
CAWSVITSGSDEQFF
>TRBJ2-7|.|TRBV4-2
CASSQDVERGRYEQYF
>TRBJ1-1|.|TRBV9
CASSGPMNTEAFF
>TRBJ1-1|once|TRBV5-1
CASSLEVGHTEAFF
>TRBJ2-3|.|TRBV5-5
CASSSGQGADTQYF
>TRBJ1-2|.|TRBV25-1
CASSELWTGVTYGYTF
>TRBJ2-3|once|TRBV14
CASSPQGAATDTQYF
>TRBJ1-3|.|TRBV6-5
CASSYSPRGAGNTIYF
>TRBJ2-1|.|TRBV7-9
CASSLRGGRDYNYNEQFF
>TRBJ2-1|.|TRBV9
CASSVAGAGGYNEQFF
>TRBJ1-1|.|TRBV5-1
CASSPDARASTEAFF
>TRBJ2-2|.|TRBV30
CARRGSLAGELFF
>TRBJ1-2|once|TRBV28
CASSTGQGDYGYTF
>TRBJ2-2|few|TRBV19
CASSRRHTGELFF
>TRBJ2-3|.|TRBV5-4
CASSLDKSDTQYF
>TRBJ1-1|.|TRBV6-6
CASSLRGRGRTNTEAFF
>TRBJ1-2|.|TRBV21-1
CASTENSGGGAYTF
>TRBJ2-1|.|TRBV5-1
CASSLGLPNEQFF
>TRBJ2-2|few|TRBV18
CASAGTVNTGELFF
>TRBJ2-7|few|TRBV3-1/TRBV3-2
CASSQGLYEQYF
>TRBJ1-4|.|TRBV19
CASEIRGLGKLFF
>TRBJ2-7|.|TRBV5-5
CASSQGLSYEQYF
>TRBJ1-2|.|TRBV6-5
CASSYLAQGGGYTF
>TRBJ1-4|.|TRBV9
CASSVADRGMLFF